This T cell receptor (beta chain) was found in a study of cytomegalovirus exposure and HLA in healthy donors. Study observations and caveats: The study designated fewer than 200 TCR beta chains cytomegalovirus-associated. Association of a missense DCLRE1C variant with TCR beta V- and J-gene trimming was reported in a later analysis. TCR beta chains associated with HLA were, in a later analysis, more clonally expanded than equally common others.

Trimming shortened V by 11 bases and J by 2 bases, and 18 bases separated the two germline ends. The CDR3 extends over 15 amino acids. Per germline, CDR1 SEHNR and CDR2 FQNEAQ (reference sequence). Concerning this clone: As yet, its antigen is unknown.

Both 60 Vbeta primers and 13 Jbeta primers went into the PCR. Profiled with immunoSEQ multiplex PCR; TCRdb holds only in-frame clones, not every one. The sample yields around 150,000 clones, 82% seen once. The source material was PBMCs. The clonotype was recovered from a woman in her forties or fifties in good health and CMV-seropositive. The V call is TRBV7-9, the J call TRBJ2-2, with D possibly matching TRBD2 (5 bases). CDR3 nucleotide sequence: TGTGCCCCCCGGGAAGGACGGATCAACACCGGGGAGCTGTTTTTT. It yields the protein CAPREGRINTGELFF. Full variable domain (outside the CDR3, taken from reference TRBV7-9 and TRBJ2-2): DTGVSQNPRHKITKRGQNVTFRCDPISEHNRLYWYRQTLGQGPEFLTYFQNEAQLEKSRLLSDRFSAERPKGSFSTLEIQRTEQGDSAMYLCAPREGRINTGELFFGEGSRLTVL.